The present TCR beta chain was sequenced within a study of blood T cell repertoires in COVID-19. The overall study: From the United States, Italy and Spain came samples of acute and convalescent COVID-19. PBMCs, B-cell-depleted T cells, or T cells provided the cDNA or gDNA that made up the material.

Followed longitudinally, the Seattle patients had been enrolled during active infection. Original data processing: Reference gene primer amplification yielded estimated nucleated cell counts. Clones were read by immunoSEQ multiplex PCR, and TCRdb kept only the in-frame ones, dropping some. V, J and clone size are those of that table, while D and trimming were read from the DNA. This table holds under 450,000 clones, around 88% found once. Input material: peripheral blood. This TCR came from an older woman with COVID-19, enrolled during active disease.

The CDR3 bases are TGTGCCAGCAGCCTACTAGCGGGGGGGCCCTACGAGCAGTACTTC. This translates into CASSLLAGGPYEQYF. The V and J genes are TRBV7-3 and TRBJ2-7; 13 bases are shared with TRBD2. Germline V CDR1 and CDR2: SGHTA, FQGTGA. The CDR3 loop spans 15 amino acids. Losses at the gene ends were 5 bases for V and 2 bases for J; bases not matched to a gene: 3.